The 19 T cell receptor beta chains below all came from one sample that was sequenced in a study of blood T cells in healthy people across ages. For the second PCR, which ran for about 6 to 12 cycles, a sample-barcoded 5' primer and a J-beta primer mix were used. TCRdb reanalysed the 5' RACE reads using MiXCR and keeps one entry per CDR3 protein. The sample holds about 1,800,000 distinct CDR3 sequences, 28% seen once. Sample: blood. These receptors were obtained from a woman in her thirties in good health.

The chain has TRBV9 and TRBJ1-5; D unresolved. V was pared by 4 bases and J by 4 bases, with 12 bases between. Germline values: CDR1 SGDLS, CDR2 YYNGEE. The CDR3 spans 14 residues. The CDR3 coding sequence is TGTGCCAGCAGCCTTCGCCCATTGAATCAGCCCCAGCATTTT. Translated: CASSLRPLNQPQHF.

The genes are TRBV15 and TRBJ1-2; D may be TRBD1 (5 bases). There are 16 residues in the CDR3. Germline V gene sequence: CDR1 LNHNV, CDR2 YYDKDF (reference sequence). Trimming shortened V by 1 base and J by 1 base, and 13 bases separated the two germline ends. The CDR3 sequence: CATSRGQLRFNYGYTF. Here the CDR3 DNA reads TGTGCCACCAGCAGAGGACAGCTTAGATTTAACTATGGCTACACCTTC. Complete variable domain (other parts from reference TRBV15 and TRBJ1-2): DAMVIQNPRYQVTQFGKPVTLSCSQTLNHNVMYWYQQKSSQAPKLLFHYYDKDFNNEADTPDNFQSRRPNTSFCFLDIRSPGLGDTAMYLCATSRGQLRFNYGYTFGSGTRLTVV.

The chain carries TRBV7-6 and TRBJ1-4; D gene unclear. Looked up from germline, CDR1 is SGHVS and CDR2 is FNYEAQ. The CDR3 sequence is 16 residues long. Trimming took 5 bases from V and 0 from J, leaving 13 bases between them. In DNA form, the CDR3 reads TGTGCCAGCAGCCCGCGGACCTCTGCAACTAATGAAAAACTGTTTTTT. Translating it yields CASSPRTSATNEKLFF.

There are a few counts of this clonotype. The V gene is TRBV5-1, the J gene TRBJ2-5; D perhaps matches TRBD1 (6 bases). From germline, CDR1 is SGHRS and CDR2 YFSETQ. The CDR3 extends over 14 amino acids. Trimming removed 4 bases from V and 4 bases from J, with 14 bases in between. CDR3 in DNA: TGCGCCAGCAGCGCCAGGACAGTTCGAGAGACCCAGTACTTC. It encodes CASSARTVRETQYF.

The chain is built from TRBV20-1 and TRBJ2-7, with 8 bases matching TRBD1. The germline V gene has CDR1 DFQATT and CDR2 SNEGSKA (reference sequence). V shed 2 bases, J shed 8 bases, and the junction held 5 bases outside the gene matches. The CDR3 spans 12 residues. CDR3 nucleotide sequence: TGCAGTGCTAGACAGGGGGCTTACAAGCAGTACTTC. Its protein product is CSARQGAYKQYF.

J is TRBJ2-7 and V is TRBV10-3; D could derive from TRBD1 or TRBD2 (6 bases each). V lost 8 bases and J lost 0, with 8 bases in between. CDR3 length: 12 amino acids. Germline CDR1 and CDR2: ENHRY and SYGVKD. CDR3 region: CAIGGLSYEQYF. CDR3 in DNA: TGTGCCATCGGGGGGCTCTCCTACGAGCAGTACTTC.

The chain uses TRBV20-1 and TRBJ2-1; D is unresolved. V was cut by 0 bases and J by 6 bases, with 12 bases left in between. The CDR3 covers 14 residues. Germline assignment: CDR1 DFQATT and CDR2 SNEGSKA (reference sequence). The CDR3 is CSARDWTAFNEQFF. CDR3 coding DNA: TGCAGTGCTAGAGATTGGACGGCTTTCAATGAGCAGTTCTTC.

This clonotype was found a few times. This CDR3 is CASSYSDSAKRKKLFF. The CDR3 DNA sequence: TGTGCCAGCAGTTACTCTGACAGCGCAAAAAGGAAAAAACTGTTTTTT. The genes are TRBV6-5 and TRBJ1-4, with D maybe TRBD1 (5 bases). CDR3 size: 16 residues. The V end lost 0 bases, the J end lost 9 bases, and 17 bases lay between the germline ends. Germline lookup yields CDR1 MNHEY and CDR2 SVGAGI.

The V and J genes are TRBV11-2 and TRBJ2-5, with TRBD2 identical over 13 bases. Germline trimming cut 2 bases from V and 6 bases from J; bases unmatched to any gene: 6. The germline CDR1 and CDR2 sequences are SGHAT and FQNNGV. This CDR3 has 16 residues. CDR3 sequence: CASSLTTSGRAQTQYF. The DNA of the CDR3 is TGTGCCAGCAGCTTAACTACTAGCGGGAGGGCACAGACCCAGTACTTC.

The rearrangement joins TRBV20-1 to TRBJ1-2; a weak D match, TRBD1 (5 bases). Germline V gene lookup returns CDR1 DFQATT and CDR2 SNEGSKA (reference sequence). Trimming removed 5 bases at V and 7 bases at J, with 20 bases between. The CDR3 length is 14 residues. The CDR3 is CSAFGEGSGFGYTF. CDR3 nucleotides: TGCAGTGCTTTTGGCGAGGGGAGTGGTTTTGGCTACACCTTC.

J is TRBJ2-7 and V is TRBV20-1; D might be TRBD2 (6 bases). The CDR3 loop spans 15 amino acids. CDR1 is DFQATT and CDR2 is SNEGSKA in the germline V gene (reference sequence). V lost 4 bases to trimming and J lost 0 bases, with 16 bases between them. CDR3 residues: CSANFLLASSYEQYF. For the CDR3, the DNA is TGCAGTGCTAACTTCCTCCTAGCGTCCTCCTACGAGCAGTACTTC.

CDR3 nucleotides: TGTGCCAGCAGCTCAGCGGAAGCGTTGAACAATGAGCAGTTCTTC. Translating gives CASSSAEALNNEQFF. The chain carries TRBV7-6 and TRBJ2-1, with a tentative D call TRBD2 (5 bases). The germline V gene encodes CDR1 SGHVS and CDR2 FNYEAQ. This CDR3 region has 15 residues. Trimming stripped 4 bases from V and 5 bases from J, with 15 bases between.

This clonotype was seen a handful of times. This chain links TRBV2 with TRBJ2-7; TRBD1 agrees at 7 bases. V trimming: 6 bases; J trimming: 0 bases; junction bases outside the gene matches: 2. The CDR3 covers 13 residues. CDR1 and CDR2 from the germline V gene are SNHLY and FYNNEI. The CDR3 here is CASRGTVSYEQYF. The CDR3 region has the DNA TGTGCCAGCAGGGGGACAGTCTCCTACGAGCAGTACTTC.

Of note for this clonotype: The conserved phenylalanine or tryptophan is not found at the CDR3 terminus, so this likely reflects a read error. This chain uses TRBV6-5 with TRBJ1-1; the D is unclear. V lost 2 bases to trimming and J lost 1 base, with 5 bases between them. Germline loops: CDR1 MNHEY, CDR2 SVGAGI. The CDR3 extends over 13 amino acids. The CDR3 sequence is CASSYGKNTEAFL. The DNA of the CDR3 is TGTGCCAGCAGTTACGGCAAGAACACTGAAGCTTTCCTT.

This clonotype came up a few times. The J gene is TRBJ2-5, the V gene TRBV2, with TRBD1 matching over 9 bases. This CDR3 contains 19 residues. Germline V gene lookup returns CDR1 SNHLY and CDR2 FYNNEI. V shed 0 bases and J 2 bases; nucleotides not matched to a gene: 13. CDR3 nucleotides: TGTGCCAGCAGTGAAGCGATAGGCGTGGGGACAGGGCTTCAAGAGACCCAGTACTTC. This gives the protein CASSEAIGVGTGLQETQYF.

Of note for this clonotype: Germline and junction disagree at one end, which may indicate a read error. The V and J genes are TRBV5-1 and TRBJ2-1; 9 bases are a match to TRBD2. The CDR3 extends over 17 amino acids. The V gene's germline CDR1 is SGHRS and CDR2 YFSETQ. CDR3 protein: CASSSRPSGAGYDEQFF. The CDR3 nucleotides are TGCGCCAGCAGCTCGCGCCCTAGCGGGGCAGGCTACGATGAGCAGTTCTTC.

On this clonotype itself: This sequence may be a read error, since a much larger clone differs from it by one base. The chain combines TRBV20-1 with TRBJ2-7, with D perhaps matching TRBD2 (5 bases). From germline, CDR1 is DFQATT and CDR2 SNEGSKA (reference sequence). The CDR3 has 12 residues. CDR3 loop: CSARSGSCEQYF. CDR3 DNA: TGCAGTGCTAGAAGCGGATCCTGCGAGCAGTACTTC.

V and J are TRBV7-8 and TRBJ2-7, with 14 positions matching TRBD2. With V trimmed by 6 bases and J by 4 bases, 2 bases remained unmatched. Per germline, CDR1 SGHVS and CDR2 FQNEAQ. The CDR3 runs to 14 residues. In DNA, the CDR3 is TGTGCCAGCAGGACTAGCGGGAGGGGATACGAGCAGTACTTC. This encodes CASRTSGRGYEQYF.

There are many counts of this clonotype. V gene TRBV20-1 combines with J gene TRBJ2-5; TRBD2 aligns across 13 bases. J gave up 2 bases and V 0 bases, and 15 bases lay outside the gene matches. Looked up from germline, CDR1 is DFQATT and CDR2 is SNEGSKA (reference sequence). The CDR3 spans 20 residues. DNA for the CDR3: TGCAGTGCTAGAGATGGCGGACTAGCGGGGGTCACCGGTTGGCAAGAGACCCAGTACTTC. It is translated as CSARDGGLAGVTGWQETQYF.